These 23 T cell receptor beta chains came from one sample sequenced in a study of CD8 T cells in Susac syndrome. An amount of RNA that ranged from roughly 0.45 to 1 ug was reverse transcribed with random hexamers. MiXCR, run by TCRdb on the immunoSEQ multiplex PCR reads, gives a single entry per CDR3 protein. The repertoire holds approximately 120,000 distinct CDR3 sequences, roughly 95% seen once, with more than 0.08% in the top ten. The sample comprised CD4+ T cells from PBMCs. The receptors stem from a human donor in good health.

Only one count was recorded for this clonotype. As DNA, the CDR3 is TGCAGTGCTAGAGATCCCCGTAGCGGTAGCACCGGGGAGCTGTTTTTT. Its translation: CSARDPRSGSTGELFF. The V and J genes are TRBV20-1 and TRBJ2-2, with TRBD2 as a possible D gene (6 bases). The CDR3 extends over 16 amino acids. CDR1 is DFQATT, CDR2 SNEGSKA, per germline (reference sequence). Trimming took off 0 bases at V and 4 bases at J, with 15 bases between the two ends.

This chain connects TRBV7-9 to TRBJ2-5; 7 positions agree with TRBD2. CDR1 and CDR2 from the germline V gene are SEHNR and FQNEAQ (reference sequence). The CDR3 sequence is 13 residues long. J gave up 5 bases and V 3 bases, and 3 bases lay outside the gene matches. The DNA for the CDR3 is TGTGCCAGCAGCTTCGGGGGGTTGGAGACCCAGTACTTC. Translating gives CASSFGGLETQYF.

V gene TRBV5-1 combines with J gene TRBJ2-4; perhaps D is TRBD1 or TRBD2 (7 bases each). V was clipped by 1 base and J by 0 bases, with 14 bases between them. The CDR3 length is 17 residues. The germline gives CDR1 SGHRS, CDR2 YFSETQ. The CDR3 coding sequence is TGCGCCAGCAGCTTGTGGCAGGGGGGGATAGCCAAAAACATTCAGTACTTC. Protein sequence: CASSLWQGGIAKNIQYF.

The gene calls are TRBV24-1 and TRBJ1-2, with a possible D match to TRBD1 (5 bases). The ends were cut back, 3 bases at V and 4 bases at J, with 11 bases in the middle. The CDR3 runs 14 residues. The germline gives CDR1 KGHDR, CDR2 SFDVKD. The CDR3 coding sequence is TGTGCCACCAGTGATGCAACAGGTGGCTATGGCTACACCTTC. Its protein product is CATSDATGGYGYTF.

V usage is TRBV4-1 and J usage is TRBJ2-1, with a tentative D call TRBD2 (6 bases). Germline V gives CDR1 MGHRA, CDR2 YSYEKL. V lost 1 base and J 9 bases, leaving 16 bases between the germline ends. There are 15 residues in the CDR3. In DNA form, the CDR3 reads TGCGCCAGCAGCCAAGCTGGAGGGAAATTAGGTGAGCAGTTCTTC. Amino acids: CASSQAGGKLGEQFF.

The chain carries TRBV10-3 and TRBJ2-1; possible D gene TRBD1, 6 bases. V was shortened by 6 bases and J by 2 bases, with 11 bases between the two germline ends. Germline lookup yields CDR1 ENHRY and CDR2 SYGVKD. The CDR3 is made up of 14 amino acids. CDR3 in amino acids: CAIRTGSPYNEQFF. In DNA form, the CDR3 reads TGTGCCATCAGAACAGGGAGCCCCTACAATGAGCAGTTCTTC.

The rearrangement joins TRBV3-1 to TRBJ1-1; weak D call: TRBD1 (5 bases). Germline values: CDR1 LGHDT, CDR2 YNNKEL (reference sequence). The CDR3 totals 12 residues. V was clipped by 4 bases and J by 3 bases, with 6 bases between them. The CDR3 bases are TGTGCCAGCAGCCTCAGGGACACTGAAGCTTTCTTT. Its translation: CASSLRDTEAFF.

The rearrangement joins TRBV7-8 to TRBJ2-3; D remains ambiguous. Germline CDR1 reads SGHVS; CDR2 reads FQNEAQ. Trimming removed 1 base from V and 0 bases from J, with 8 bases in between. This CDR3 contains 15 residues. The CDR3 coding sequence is TGTGCCAGCAGCTTAGGATCTAGAAGCACAGATACGCAGTATTTT. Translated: CASSLGSRSTDTQYF.

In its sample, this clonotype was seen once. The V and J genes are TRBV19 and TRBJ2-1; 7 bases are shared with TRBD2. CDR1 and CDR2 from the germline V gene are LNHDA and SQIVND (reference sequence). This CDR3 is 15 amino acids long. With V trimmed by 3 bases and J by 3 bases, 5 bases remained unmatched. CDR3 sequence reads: CASSIGLENYNEQFF. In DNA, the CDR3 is TGTGCCAGTAGTATCGGACTAGAGAACTACAATGAGCAGTTCTTC.

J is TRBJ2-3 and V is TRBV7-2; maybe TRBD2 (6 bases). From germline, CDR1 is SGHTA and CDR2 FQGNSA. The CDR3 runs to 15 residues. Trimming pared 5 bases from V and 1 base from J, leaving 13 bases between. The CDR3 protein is CASSRRGRRTDTQYF. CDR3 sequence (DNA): TGTGCCAGCAGCCGCCGGGGGAGACGCACAGATACGCAGTATTTT.

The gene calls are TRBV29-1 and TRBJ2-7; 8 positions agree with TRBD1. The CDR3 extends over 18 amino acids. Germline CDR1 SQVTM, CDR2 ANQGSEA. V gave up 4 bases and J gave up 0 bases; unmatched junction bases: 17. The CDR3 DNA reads TGCAGCGTTGTAGGGGTGGGACAGGCTGGCCGAACCTCCTACGAGCAGTACTTC. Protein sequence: CSVVGVGQAGRTSYEQYF.

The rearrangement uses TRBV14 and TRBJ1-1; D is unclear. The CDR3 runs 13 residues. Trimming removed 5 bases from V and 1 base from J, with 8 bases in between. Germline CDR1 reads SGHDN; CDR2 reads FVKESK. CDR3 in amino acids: CASSYNWNTEAFF. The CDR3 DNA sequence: TGTGCCAGCAGCTACAATTGGAACACTGAAGCTTTCTTT.

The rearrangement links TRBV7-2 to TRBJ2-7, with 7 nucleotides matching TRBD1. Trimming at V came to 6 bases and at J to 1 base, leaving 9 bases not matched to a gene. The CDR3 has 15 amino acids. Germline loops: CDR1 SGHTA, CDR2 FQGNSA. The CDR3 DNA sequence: TGTGCCAGCAGAACAGGACAGGCCCAGTCCTACGAGCAGTACTTC. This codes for CASRTGQAQSYEQYF.

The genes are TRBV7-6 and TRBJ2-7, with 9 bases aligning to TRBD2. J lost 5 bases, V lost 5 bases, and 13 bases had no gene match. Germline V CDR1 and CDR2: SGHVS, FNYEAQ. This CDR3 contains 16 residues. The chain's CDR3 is CASSPTLAGVRHEQYF. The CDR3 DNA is TGTGCCAGCAGCCCAACATTAGCGGGAGTACGACACGAGCAGTACTTC.

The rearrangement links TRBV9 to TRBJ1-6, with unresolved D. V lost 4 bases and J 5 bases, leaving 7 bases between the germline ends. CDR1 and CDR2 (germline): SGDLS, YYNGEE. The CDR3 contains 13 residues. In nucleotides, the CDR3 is TGTGCCAGCAGCCTCCTCGATAATTCACCCCTCCACTTT. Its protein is CASSLLDNSPLHF.

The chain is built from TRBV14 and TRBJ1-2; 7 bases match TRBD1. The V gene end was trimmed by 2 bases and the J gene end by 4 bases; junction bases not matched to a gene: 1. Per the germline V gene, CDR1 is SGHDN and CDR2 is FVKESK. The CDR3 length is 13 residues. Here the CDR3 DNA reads TGTGCCAGCAGCCAACAGGGGGGCTATGGCTACACCTTC. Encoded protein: CASSQQGGYGYTF.

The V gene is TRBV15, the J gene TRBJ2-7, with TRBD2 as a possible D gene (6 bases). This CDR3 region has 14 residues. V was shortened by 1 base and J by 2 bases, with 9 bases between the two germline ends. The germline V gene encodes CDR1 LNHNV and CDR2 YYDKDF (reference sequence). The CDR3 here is CATSRVAGTYEQYF. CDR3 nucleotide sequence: TGTGCCACCAGCAGAGTGGCGGGAACCTACGAGCAGTACTTC.

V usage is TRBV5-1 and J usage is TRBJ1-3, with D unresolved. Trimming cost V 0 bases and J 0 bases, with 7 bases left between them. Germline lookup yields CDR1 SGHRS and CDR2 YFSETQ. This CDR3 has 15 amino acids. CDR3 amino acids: CASSLEGLSGNTIYF. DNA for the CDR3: TGCGCCAGCAGCTTGGAAGGACTCTCTGGAAACACCATATATTTT. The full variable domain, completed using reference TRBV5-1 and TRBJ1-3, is KAGVTQTPRYLIKTRGQQVTLSCSPISGHRSVSWYQQTPGQGLQFLFEYFSETQRNKGNFPGRFSGRQFSNSRSEMNVSTLELGDSALYLCASSLEGLSGNTIYFGEGSWLTVV.

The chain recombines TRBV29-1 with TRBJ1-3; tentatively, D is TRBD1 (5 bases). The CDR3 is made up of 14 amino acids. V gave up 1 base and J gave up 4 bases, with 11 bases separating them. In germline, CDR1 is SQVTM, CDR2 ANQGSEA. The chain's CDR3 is CSVEVSGGGNTIYF. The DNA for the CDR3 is TGCAGCGTTGAAGTCAGTGGGGGAGGAAACACCATATATTTT.

The CDR3 loop reads CASSQNGLTQETQYF. The CDR3 DNA reads as TGCGCCAGCAGCCAAAACGGACTAACCCAAGAGACCCAGTACTTC. This chain joins TRBV5-1 and TRBJ2-5; a weak D match, TRBD2 (6 bases). The CDR3 consists of 15 residues. The ends were cut back, 4 bases at V and 1 base at J, with 14 bases in the middle. Germline loops: CDR1 SGHRS, CDR2 YFSETQ.

The DNA for the CDR3 is TGTGCCAGCAGTTCGGGGGACAGCTTCCAAGAGACCCAGTACTTC. Amino acid sequence: CASSSGDSFQETQYF. V and J are TRBV27 and TRBJ2-5; TRBD1 might be the D (7 bases). CDR3 length: 15 residues. Germline V gene sequence: CDR1 MNHEY, CDR2 SMNVEV (reference sequence). V gave up 4 bases and J gave up 1 base, with 13 bases separating them.

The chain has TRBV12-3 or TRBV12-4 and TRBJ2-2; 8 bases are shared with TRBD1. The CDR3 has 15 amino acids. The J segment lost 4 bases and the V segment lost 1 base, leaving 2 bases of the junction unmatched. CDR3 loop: CASSLGDRGTGELFF. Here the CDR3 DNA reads TGTGCCAGCAGTTTAGGAGACAGGGGCACCGGGGAGCTGTTTTTT.

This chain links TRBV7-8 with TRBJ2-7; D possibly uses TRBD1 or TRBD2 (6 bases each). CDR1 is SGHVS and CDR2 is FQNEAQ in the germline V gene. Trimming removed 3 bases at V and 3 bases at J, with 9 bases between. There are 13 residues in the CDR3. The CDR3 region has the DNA TGTGCCAGCAGCTTGGGGGGCTACTACGAGCAGTACTTC. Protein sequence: CASSLGGYYEQYF.